This T cell receptor (beta chain) was sequenced in a study of T cells in Graves' hyperthyroidism and ophthalmopathy. Study outcomes and limitations: The model anticipated ophthalmopathy a median approximately 6.5 months pre-onset.

The CDR3 totals 14 residues. Germline assignment: CDR1 LNHDA and CDR2 SQIVND (reference sequence). The ends were cut back, 7 bases at V and 5 bases at J, with 17 bases in the middle. This clonotype was seen ten or more times. As yet, its antigen is unknown. Patients aged 18 to 65 with hyperthyroidism were newly diagnosed, with duration under 2 months. Investigators excluded patients with uncontrolled infection, other autoimmune disease, pregnancy or lactation. Amplified regions were TCR beta CDR3 sequences from RNA transcripts. First-round RT-PCR of the TCR CDR3 relied on the HTBI primer set. TCRdb reanalysed the multiplex PCR reads using MiXCR and keeps one entry per CDR3 protein. The sample lists about 260,000 distinct CDR3 sequences; less than 30% were seen once.

The source is a man aged 40-55 years with Graves' hyperthyroidism that later progressed to Graves' ophthalmopathy. The chain combines TRBV19 with TRBJ1-2; a weak D match, TRBD1 (5 bases). Sequenced: blood. The chain's CDR3 is CASIQRQGYYGYTF. The CDR3 nucleotides are TGTGCCAGTATCCAAAGGCAGGGATATTATGGCTACACCTTC.